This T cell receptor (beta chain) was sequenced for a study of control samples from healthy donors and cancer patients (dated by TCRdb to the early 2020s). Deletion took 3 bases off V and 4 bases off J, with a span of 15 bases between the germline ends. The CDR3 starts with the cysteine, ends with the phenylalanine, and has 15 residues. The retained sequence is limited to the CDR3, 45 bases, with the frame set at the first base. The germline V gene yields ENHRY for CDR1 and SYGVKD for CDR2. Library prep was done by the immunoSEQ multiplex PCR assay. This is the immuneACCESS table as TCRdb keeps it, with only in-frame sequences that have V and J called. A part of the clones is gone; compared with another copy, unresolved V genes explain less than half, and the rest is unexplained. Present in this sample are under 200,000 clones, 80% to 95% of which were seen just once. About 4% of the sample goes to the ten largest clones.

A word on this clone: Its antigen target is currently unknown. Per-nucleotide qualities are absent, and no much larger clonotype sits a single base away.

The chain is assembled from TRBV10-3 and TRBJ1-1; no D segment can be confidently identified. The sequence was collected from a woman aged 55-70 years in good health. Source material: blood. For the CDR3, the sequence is CAISDVWGGTTEAFF. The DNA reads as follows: TGTGCCATCAGTGATGTTTGGGGAGGTACCACTGAAGCTTTCTTT.